This TCR beta chain was recovered during a study of cytomegalovirus exposure and HLA in healthy donors. 60 Vbeta and 13 Jbeta primers were used in PCR. Clones were sequenced by immunoSEQ multiplex PCR, and TCRdb holds only the in-frame ones, with some missing. Of approximately 150,000 clones in the sample, more than 65% are singletons; the top ten hold 1.3%. The germline CDR1 and CDR2 sequences are SGHRS and YFSETQ. J lost 8 bases, V lost 4 bases, and 14 bases had no gene match. The CDR3 is made up of 15 amino acids. This rearrangement joins TRBV5-1 to TRBJ2-5; 7 bases match TRBD1. The sequenced sample consisted of PBMCs. The TCR comes from a man between 25 and 39 years old in good health and CMV-seronegative. The CDR3 sequence: CASSAFAGTGETQYF. CDR3 bases: TGCGCCAGCAGCGCGTTTGCCGGTACAGGGGAAACCCAGTACTTC.